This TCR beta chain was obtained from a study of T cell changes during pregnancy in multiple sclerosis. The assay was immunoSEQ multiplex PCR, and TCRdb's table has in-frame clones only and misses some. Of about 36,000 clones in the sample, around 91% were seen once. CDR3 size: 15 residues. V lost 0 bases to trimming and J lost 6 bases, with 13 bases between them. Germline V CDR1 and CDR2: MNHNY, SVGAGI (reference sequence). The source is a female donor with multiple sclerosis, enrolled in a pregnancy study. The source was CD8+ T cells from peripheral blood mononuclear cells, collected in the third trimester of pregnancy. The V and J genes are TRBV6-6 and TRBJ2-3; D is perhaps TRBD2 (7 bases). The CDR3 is CASSYSSEGGDTQYF. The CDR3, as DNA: TGTGCCAGCAGTTACTCGAGCGAGGGGGGGGATACGCAGTATTTT.